The 2 T cell receptor beta chains given below trace back to one sample, sequenced in a study of shared clonotypes between healthy human individuals. Only in-frame clones appear in the TCRdb table, and some are missing; sequencing was by immunoSEQ multiplex PCR. The top ten hold approximately 12% of the sample, which has roughly 480,000 clones, around 79% seen once. Sequencing used PBMCs. The origin of the receptors is a woman between 35 and 50 years old in good health. Some clones in this sample may be carry-over from other donors' samples.

The rearrangement joins TRBV28 to TRBJ2-1; D not resolved. The germline V gene encodes CDR1 MDHEN and CDR2 SYDVKM. The V and J ends lost 6 bases and 6 bases respectively, with 12 bases between them. The CDR3 loop spans 13 amino acids. CDR3 in amino acids: CASSRWTRNEQFF. The CDR3 DNA reads as TGTGCCAGCAGCCGCTGGACCCGCAATGAGCAGTTCTTC.

Only one count was recorded for this clone. This chain uses TRBV7-8 with TRBJ2-3; 7 bases fit TRBD2. There are 14 residues in the CDR3. Trimming cost V 5 bases and J 2 bases; bases outside gene matches: 4. CDR1 and CDR2 from the germline V gene are SGHVS and FQNEAQ. CDR3 sequence: CASSRSGVTDTQYF. Written as DNA, the CDR3 is TGTGCCAGCAGCCGAAGCGGGGTCACAGATACGCAGTATTTT.